This T cell receptor (beta chain) derives from a study of circulating and synovial CD4+ cells in juvenile arthritis (dated by TCRdb to the mid-2010s). Broadly, across the study: Within each patient, the TCRbeta CDR3 repertoires of synovial CD4 T cells, bulk blood CD4 T cells and circulating HLA-DR+ CD4 T cells were compared. Repertoire sequencing aimed to confirm that a circulating synovial-like CD4 T cell subset was enriched in synovial clonotypes.

The CDR3 runs 15 residues from the cysteine to the phenylalanine. Only the CDR3 DNA stays, 45 bases, in frame from base 1. Per the germline V gene (reference sequence), GTSNPN is the CDR1 and SVGIG is the CDR2. Clipping removes 1 base from V and 7 bases from J, with 6 as the unmatched junction base count. This clone was recorded a few times. Its antigen is still unknown. No base quality information exists; no much larger clone differs at one position. Donors of the sequenced samples were patients with active juvenile idiopathic arthritis. Sorting was carried out immediately after cells were thawed, and dead cells were excluded with Live/Dead Fixable Near-IR Stain. Here is what the overall study found, with its caveats: Synovial and circulating pathogenic-like lymphocyte repertoires were less diverse than bulk blood CD4 repertoires, and some CPL samples were as oligoclonal as synovium. Because T cell genome counts in CPL samples and bulk blood CD4 samples differed by at least an order of magnitude, sample-size effects were addressed. Traditional Vbeta family usage analysis did not detect the difference between circulating pathogenic-like lymphocytes and bulk blood T cells. Because overlap with synovium was found to increase with sequencing depth, the full repertoire overlap was likely underestimated by the measured shared-clonotype fractions. Circulating pathogenic-like lymphocytes clustered with synovial T cells and shared a substantially higher fraction of CDR3 sequences with synovium than bulk blood.

Receptors were amplified or captured by the immunoSEQ multiplex PCR assay. An external provider performed TCRbeta CDR3 sequencing as a commercial service. In the source study's methods: The analyses relied on productive nucleotide sequences along with amino acid sequences obtained through in silico translation. To equalise sample size, diversity was assessed as Renyi entropy across alpha values by taking the median of 200 repeated subsamples. Pairwise repertoire distance was calculated as one minus the Chao-modified Jaccard index, correcting for under-sampling, and used for clustering. Frequency-weighted overlap with synovial clonotypes was calculated across 200 sample sizes, using 200 draws without replacement for each, and the value reported was the one at the size of the smaller sample. TCRdb took over this immuneACCESS table, retaining in-frame rearrangements with V and J assigned. Such tables are incomplete; in checked studies, under half of the missing clones stem from an unresolved V gene, and the remainder is unexplained. That table is the source of V, J and clone size, and D and trimming were worked out from the DNA. The sample table holds around 13,000 clones, of which approximately 88% were seen once. The ten largest clones represent around 3.6% of the sample.

The sequencing input was CD4+ T cells from synovial fluid. This sequence uses TRBV30 and TRBJ1-6; 8 bases in between match TRBD1. This receptor was obtained from a human patient with juvenile idiopathic arthritis. Some clones in this sample may be carry-over from other donors' samples. At the DNA level, the sequence is TGTGCCTGGAGTGAAACGACAGGGGTGAATTCACCCCTCCACTTT. This encodes CAWSETTGVNSPLHF.